A single T cell receptor (beta chain) is shown here with its context. This entry belongs to a study of control samples from healthy donors and cancer patients. V lost 0 bases, J lost 3 bases, and 10 bases lay in between. The V gene's germline CDR1 is SGHRS and CDR2 YFSETQ. This CDR3 has 14 amino acids. The repertoire was sequenced with immunoSEQ multiplex PCR; TCRdb's copy has only in-frame clones and lacks some. Of 55,000 to 80,000 clones listed, roughly nine tenths are singletons. J is TRBJ2-7 and V is TRBV5-1; no definite D call. The receptor was derived from a man between 60 and 70 years old with colorectal cancer. The specimen sequenced was PBMCs. The CDR3 here is CASSLDGVSYEQYF. Written as DNA, the CDR3 is TGCGCCAGCAGCTTGGATGGGGTTAGCTACGAGCAGTACTTC.